A selection of T cell receptor beta chains follows, all from one sample in a study of blood T cell repertoires in COVID-19. The data were produced by immunoSEQ multiplex PCR, yet TCRdb's version contains in-frame clones alone and is incomplete. The table includes under 200,000 clones, around 81% detected once. The sample was peripheral blood. Receptor source: a human donor with acute or convalescent COVID-19. The donor label of this sample is uncertain. Each CDR3 is given with its conserved first and last residue. The D gene is left open where the match is weak. Some rows mark clone size as missing; the rest say once, few, many or name a class of expanded clone.

abundance	d_gene	v_gene	j_gene	CDR3aa	CDR3nt
-	-	TRBV5-4	TRBJ1-2	CASSRDYYGYTF	TGTGCCAGCAGCCGGGACTACTATGGCTACACCTTC
-	-	TRBV10-1	TRBJ2-2	CASSEAGELFF	TGCGCCAGCAGTGAGGCGGGGGAGCTGTTTTTT
-	-	TRBV2	TRBJ1-2	CASRQVNYGYTF	TGTGCCAGCAGACAGGTTAACTATGGCTACACCTTC
-	TRBD1	TRBV9	TRBJ2-7	CASSRSGQVFEQYF	TGTGCCAGCAGCAGATCGGGACAGGTCTTCGAGCAGTACTTC
-	-	TRBV2	TRBJ1-1	CASSELRGLAKMNTEAFF	TGTGCCAGCAGTGAATTAAGAGGGTTAGCAAAAATGAACACTGAAGCTTTCTTT
-	TRBD2	TRBV5-1	TRBJ2-3	CASSPGLAASTDTQYF	TGCGCCAGCAGCCCCGGACTAGCGGCTAGCACAGATACGCAGTATTTT
-	TRBD2	TRBV28	TRBJ2-5	CASSSTRGSAETQYF	TGTGCCAGCAGTTCGACGCGGGGGTCAGCCGAGACCCAGTACTTC
once	TRBD1	TRBV28	TRBJ1-2	CASRSQGGYGYTF	TGTGCCAGCAGATCACAGGGGGGCTATGGCTACACCTTC
-	-	TRBV6-5	TRBJ1-2	CASRPAGNYGYTF	TGTGCCAGCAGACCCGCGGGGAACTATGGCTACACCTTC
-	-	TRBV6-1	TRBJ1-4	CASAPRPGEKLFF	TGTGCCAGCGCCCCCCGACCGGGGGAAAAACTGTTTTTT
-	TRBD1	TRBV19	TRBJ1-2	CASTAGTGNPDPYGYTF	TGTGCCAGTACCGCCGGGACAGGCAACCCGGACCCCTATGGCTACACCTTC
-	-	TRBV5-4	TRBJ2-6	CASSPGGSGANVLTF	TGTGCCAGCAGCCCAGGGGGGTCTGGGGCCAACGTCCTGACTTTC
-	-	TRBV4-1	TRBJ2-6	CASSHSSGANVLTF	TGCGCCAGCAGCCACTCTTCTGGGGCCAACGTCCTGACTTTC
-	TRBD1	TRBV5-8	TRBJ1-2	CASSLRPGGYGYTF	TGTGCCAGCAGCTTGCGTCCAGGGGGCTATGGCTACACCTTC
-	-	TRBV7-9	TRBJ2-1	CASSLVLYNEQFF	TGTGCCAGCAGCTTAGTTCTTTACAATGAGCAGTTCTTC
-	TRBD2	TRBV7-3	TRBJ2-1	CASSPGTSGTKDEQFF	TGTGCCAGCAGCCCCGGGACTAGCGGAACGAAGGATGAGCAGTTCTTC
-	-	TRBV29-1	TRBJ1-2	CSVAAGDYGYTF	TGCAGCGTTGCCGCGGGGGACTATGGCTACACCTTC
-	TRBD1	TRBV5-1	TRBJ1-3	CASSLAVGQGVSSGNTIYF	TGCGCCAGCAGCTTGGCCGTTGGACAGGGGGTTTCCAGTGGAAACACCATATATTTT
-	TRBD1	TRBV6-5	TRBJ1-5	CASKLSRQGDQPQHF	TGTGCCAGCAAATTAAGCCGACAGGGCGATCAGCCCCAGCATTTT
-	-	TRBV25-1	TRBJ1-3	CASSVTGESGNTIYF	TGTGCCAGCAGTGTAACGGGGGAGTCTGGAAACACCATATATTTT
-	-	TRBV6-5	TRBJ2-3	CASSPGEMGRDTQYF	TGTGCCAGCTCCCCGGGGGAGATGGGGCGGGATACGCAGTATTTT
-	TRBD2	TRBV29-1	TRBJ2-5	CSVDGSGGQETQYF	TGCAGCGTTGATGGTAGCGGGGGACAAGAGACCCAGTACTTC
-	-	TRBV6-6	TRBJ2-6	CASSQPGSGANVLTF	TGTGCCAGCAGTCAGCCAGGGTCCGGGGCCAACGTCCTGACTTTC
-	TRBD2	TRBV30	TRBJ2-7	CAWSRGESYEQYF	TGTGCCTGGAGTCGGGGGGAATCCTACGAGCAGTACTTC
-	-	TRBV25-1	TRBJ1-2	CASSERGYGYTF	TGTGCCAGCAGTGAACGGGGATACGGCTACACCTTC
-	TRBD1	TRBV18	TRBJ1-4	CASSPTGGNEKLFF	TGTGCCAGCTCACCAACAGGGGGTAATGAAAAACTGTTTTTT
-	TRBD1	TRBV27	TRBJ1-5	CASSTGQDNQPQHF	TGTGCCAGCAGTACCGGACAGGACAATCAGCCCCAGCATTTT
-	TRBD1	TRBV19	TRBJ1-6	CASSTFSGQIDNSPLHF	TGTGCCAGTAGTACATTTTCGGGACAGATTGATAATTCACCCCTCCACTTT
once	TRBD1	TRBV30	TRBJ1-6	CAWSVGQGSTPLHF	TGTGCCTGGAGTGTAGGACAGGGTTCTACACCCCTCCACTTT
once	TRBD2	TRBV9	TRBJ2-1	CASSAAGLAGDTEQFF	TGTGCCAGCAGCGCCGCGGGACTAGCGGGAGACACTGAGCAGTTCTTC
-	-	TRBV5-6	TRBJ1-2	CASSPDGVYGYTF	TGTGCCAGCAGCCCTGACGGAGTCTATGGCTACACCTTC
-	-	TRBV2	TRBJ2-3	CASGQGTDTQYF	TGTGCCAGCGGGCAGGGCACAGATACGCAGTATTTT
once	-	TRBV11-3	TRBJ2-5	CASSWGGGTQETQYF	TGTGCCAGCAGCTGGGGAGGGGGGACCCAAGAGACCCAGTACTTC
-	-	TRBV10-2	TRBJ1-3	CASSVGESGNTIYF	TGCGCCAGCAGTGTAGGAGAGTCTGGAAACACCATATATTTT
-	-	TRBV6-5	TRBJ2-1	CASSYRGGAGGDEQFF	TGTGCCAGCAGTTACCGCGGGGGGGCAGGGGGCGATGAGCAGTTCTTC
-	TRBD1	TRBV10-3	TRBJ1-1	CAISADRVTEAFF	TGTGCCATCAGCGCGGACAGGGTAACTGAAGCTTTCTTT
-	TRBD2	TRBV5-1	TRBJ2-3	CASSSTSSTDTQYF	TGCGCCAGCAGCTCGACTAGCAGCACAGATACGCAGTATTTT
-	-	TRBV5-3	TRBJ2-2	CARSLSRVGDGTGELFF	TGTGCCAGAAGCTTGTCGCGCGTGGGAGATGGCACCGGGGAGCTGTTTTTT
few	TRBD1	TRBV6-5	TRBJ1-1	CASTRDRANTEAFF	TGTGCCAGCACCCGCGACAGGGCCAACACTGAAGCTTTCTTT
once	TRBD1	TRBV29-1	TRBJ1-1	CSVFRQGTEAFF	TGCAGCGTATTTAGACAGGGCACTGAAGCTTTCTTT
-	-	TRBV7-3	TRBJ2-5	CASSLVRGETQYF	TGTGCCAGCAGCCTAGTCCGGGGAGAGACCCAGTACTTC
-	-	TRBV5-1	TRBJ2-7	CASSQYQGEQYF	TGCGCCAGCAGCCAATACCAGGGCGAGCAGTACTTC
-	-	TRBV19	TRBJ2-5	CASSIAGAKETQYF	TGTGCCAGTAGTATTGCGGGGGCGAAAGAGACCCAGTACTTC
once	TRBD1	TRBV11-2	TRBJ1-3	CASRMTGASGNTIYF	TGTGCCAGCAGGATGACAGGGGCCTCTGGAAACACCATATATTTT
-	TRBD1	TRBV15	TRBJ2-3	CATSREGQGADTQYF	TGTGCCACCAGCAGAGAGGGACAGGGGGCAGATACGCAGTATTTT
-	TRBD2	TRBV30	TRBJ2-7	CAWSGTSGTKYEQYF	TGTGCCTGGAGTGGGACTAGCGGGACCAAATACGAGCAGTACTTC
few	-	TRBV18	TRBJ1-2	CASSLRQVGEYGYTF	TGTGCCAGCTCACTACGACAGGTGGGGGAGTATGGCTACACCTTC
-	TRBD1	TRBV10-1	TRBJ2-1	CASNAGGQGQFF	TGCGCCAGCAACGCAGGGGGCCAAGGGCAGTTCTTC
-	TRBD1	TRBV6-5	TRBJ2-7	CASKLDRDHEQYF	TGTGCCAGCAAATTAGACAGGGACCACGAGCAGTACTTC
few	-	TRBV9	TRBJ2-1	CASSVGQDFFNEQFF	TGTGCCAGCAGCGTAGGCCAGGACTTTTTCAATGAGCAGTTCTTC
-	-	TRBV2	TRBJ2-5	CASVAPALGETQYF	TGTGCCAGCGTCGCGCCAGCGTTGGGAGAGACCCAGTACTTC
-	-	TRBV5-4	TRBJ2-3	CASSLGRRTDTQYF	TGTGCCAGCAGCTTGGGGAGGCGCACAGATACGCAGTATTTT
-	-	TRBV6-4	TRBJ2-7	CASSDRDKTYEQYF	TGTGCCAGCAGTGACCGGGACAAAACCTACGAGCAGTACTTC
-	-	TRBV3-1/TRBV3-2	TRBJ2-2	CASSHRRGTGELFF	TGTGCCAGCAGCCACCGGCGAGGCACCGGGGAGCTGTTTTTT
few	-	TRBV29-1	TRBJ2-2	CSVLEVGTPREELFF	TGCAGCGTTCTCGAGGTTGGGACACCTAGGGAGGAGCTGTTTTTT